This T cell receptor beta chain originates from a study of blood T cells in healthy people across ages. A few counts support this clonotype. The antigen remains undetermined. CDR1 DFQATT and CDR2 SNEGSKA come from the germline V gene (reference sequence). This CDR3 has 14 amino acids. V lost 5 bases and J lost 4; bases outside the gene matches: 5. A minimum of 6 million PBMCs was isolated per sample. Then a second PCR, running about 6 to 11 cycles, was carried out with a sample-barcoded 5' primer and a J-beta primer mix. MiXCR, run by TCRdb on the 5' RACE reads, gives a single entry per CDR3 protein. The profile shows about 780,000 distinct CDR3 sequences, more than 35% of them singletons. Study outcomes and limitations: More naive CD4+ cells and higher diversity marked long-lived donors relative to aged donors.

The clonotype comes from a man older than 75 in good health. The rearrangement uses TRBV20-1 and TRBJ2-5; the match to TRBD2 covers 12 bases. The material sequenced was blood. CDR3 sequence (DNA): TGCAGTGCTTATAGACTAGCGGGAGCAGAGACCCAGTACTTC. Translated, it gives CSAYRLAGAETQYF.